These 11 T cell receptor beta chains share one sample of origin, sequenced in a study of T-cell reconstitution after alpha-beta-depleted transplantation in children. Unique molecular identifiers were incorporated into the prepared TCRbeta library. From the PCR reads, TCRdb called clonotypes with MiXCR, one entry per CDR3 protein. The table records fewer than 25,000 distinct CDR3 sequences, approximately 11% of them present only once. Sequenced material: PBMCs from the stem cell graft donor, taken from the stem cell graft. The receptors were sampled from a human donor who donated a stem cell graft to a child with chronic granulomatous disease.

This clonotype was detected many times. The chain recombines TRBV6-2 or TRBV6-3 with TRBJ2-3; 8 bases are a match to TRBD2. Trimming removed 0 bases from V and 6 bases from J; junction bases left unmatched: 11. This CDR3 has 17 amino acids. CDR1 is MNHEY and CDR2 is SVGEGT in the germline V gene. CDR3 DNA: TGTGCCAGCAGTTACTCCCGGCAAGCGGGAGTTTTCGATACGCAGTATTTT. Amino acid sequence: CASSYSRQAGVFDTQYF.

In this sample, this clonotype turned up many times. The chain couples TRBV6-5 to TRBJ1-1; D remains ambiguous. CDR1 MNHEY and CDR2 SVGAGI come from the germline V gene. This CDR3 contains 14 residues. The ends were cut back, 7 bases at V and 5 bases at J, with 17 bases in the middle. CDR3 amino acids: CASTPSGGKTEAFF. CDR3 bases: TGTGCCAGCACCCCCTCAGGAGGAAAGACTGAAGCTTTCTTT.

This clonotype was counted ten times or more. This may arise from a read error, as a much more abundant clone is one base away. This chain uses TRBV5-1 with TRBJ2-7, with 10 positions matching TRBD1. V lost 2 bases to trimming and J lost 2 bases; unmatched junction nucleotides: 1. This CDR3 is built from 14 residues. The germline V gene encodes CDR1 SGHRS and CDR2 YFSETQ. This CDR3 is CASSLGQGAYEQYF. For the CDR3, the DNA is TGCGCCAGCAGCTTAGGACAGGGGGCCTACGAGCAGTACTTC.

This clonotype came up many times. The chain has TRBV7-9 and TRBJ2-7, with D possibly being TRBD1 (6 bases). Deletions cut 5 bases from V and 0 bases from J, with 11 bases between. Per germline, CDR1 SEHNR and CDR2 FQNEAQ (reference sequence). The CDR3 sequence is 14 residues long. The chain's CDR3 is CASSIWTDSYEQYF. CDR3 bases: TGTGCCAGCAGCATCTGGACAGACTCCTACGAGCAGTACTTC.

This clonotype counts as medium-sized. V usage is TRBV5-1 and J usage is TRBJ2-3; D unresolved. Trimming took off 3 bases at V and 0 bases at J, with 14 bases between the two ends. The germline gives CDR1 SGHRS, CDR2 YFSETQ. This CDR3 is built from 16 residues. As DNA, the CDR3 is TGCGCCAGCAGCTCTTCTATCAGCTCTAGCACAGATACGCAGTATTTT. Its translation: CASSSSISSSTDTQYF.

This clonotype was picked up many times. The chain joins TRBV7-9 to TRBJ1-1; 8 nucleotides align to TRBD1. Germline lookup yields CDR1 SEHNR and CDR2 FQNEAQ (reference sequence). This CDR3 is 14 amino acids long. Unmatched junction bases numbered 10, after V lost 5 bases and J lost 8 bases. The CDR3 is CASSRWQGAKEAFF. CDR3 nucleotide sequence: TGTGCCAGCAGCCGTTGGCAGGGGGCAAAAGAAGCTTTCTTT.

This clonotype was counted many times. V usage is TRBV7-8 and J usage is TRBJ2-2, with 7 bases lining up with TRBD2. V gave up 1 base and J gave up 6 bases; unmatched junction bases: 8. CDR1 is SGHVS, CDR2 FQNEAQ, per germline. The CDR3 contains 16 residues. CDR3 protein: CASSLEAAGEAGELFF. The CDR3 DNA follows: TGTGCCAGCAGCTTAGAGGCGGCGGGGGAGGCCGGGGAGCTGTTTTTT.

In this sample, this clonotype turned up many times. This rearrangement joins TRBV11-2 to TRBJ2-4; D perhaps matches TRBD1 (5 bases). This CDR3 region has 16 residues. CDR1 and CDR2 from the germline V gene are SGHAT and FQNNGV. The V gene lost 2 bases and the J gene lost 1 base, with 12 bases spanning the gap. This chain's CDR3 is CASSLLARVAKNIQYF. As DNA, the CDR3 is TGTGCCAGCAGCTTACTGGCCAGGGTGGCCAAAAACATTCAGTACTTC.

This clonotype was found many times. This chain uses TRBV4-3 with TRBJ2-7; 7 bases are shared with TRBD1. V shed 1 base, J shed 3 bases, and the junction held 9 bases outside the gene matches. Germline V gene lookup returns CDR1 LGHNA and CDR2 YSLEER. The CDR3 length is 16 residues. The DNA for the CDR3 is TGCGCCAGCAGCCAAGGACAGACAGGGTCCGGCTACGAGCAGTACTTC. It encodes CASSQGQTGSGYEQYF.

Remarks on this clonotype: At one of its ends the junction is not consistent with the germline gene, which may arise from a read error. The V and J genes are TRBV29-1 and TRBJ2-1; 7 bases are shared with TRBD2. The length of the CDR3 is 14 residues. In germline, CDR1 is SQVTM, CDR2 ANQGSEA. Here the CDR3 DNA reads TGCAGCGCCCTAGCGGTGAGCTCCTTCAATGAGCAGTTCTTC. Translating gives CSALAVSSFNEQFF.

This clonotype occurred many times. J is TRBJ2-3 and V is TRBV20-1, with 7 bases identical to TRBD2. Germline assignment: CDR1 DFQATT and CDR2 SNEGSKA (reference sequence). V dropped 6 bases and J dropped 1; count of bases not matched to a gene: 10. The CDR3 sequence is 15 residues long. As DNA, the CDR3 is TGCAGTGCCACCAGATTGGCGGGGGGCACAGATACGCAGTATTTT. It yields the protein CSATRLAGGTDTQYF.